The 32 T cell receptor beta chains presented below share a single source sample, sequenced in a study of long-term antiretroviral therapy in people with HIV. immunoSEQ v3.0 was run at survey level. Clones were sequenced by immunoSEQ multiplex PCR, and TCRdb holds only the in-frame ones, with some missing. The sample holds 20,000 to 25,000 clones, more than 85% seen once. The sequencing used unsorted PBMCs, collected 4.4 years after starting antiretroviral therapy. The origin of the receptors is a woman aged 45-60 years with HIV.

This rearrangement joins TRBV5-1 to TRBJ2-1, with D maybe TRBD2 (5 bases). Trimming shortened V by 4 bases and J by 1 base, and 12 bases separated the two germline ends. The germline V gene encodes CDR1 SGHRS and CDR2 YFSETQ. This CDR3 region has 15 residues. The CDR3 reads CASSPLGESYNEQFF. The CDR3 nucleotides are TGCGCCAGCAGCCCGCTCGGGGAGTCCTACAATGAGCAGTTCTTC.

The chain carries TRBV5-1 and TRBJ1-2; D is possibly TRBD1 (5 bases). Germline lookup yields CDR1 SGHRS and CDR2 YFSETQ. V lost 4 bases and J 6 bases, leaving 13 bases between the germline ends. This CDR3 region has 13 residues. CDR3 in DNA: TGCGCCAGCAGCGGGACGGGAGGGGATGGCTACACCTTC. Its protein is CASSGTGGDGYTF.

This chain connects TRBV9 to TRBJ2-3, with D tentatively TRBD2 (5 bases). V dropped 3 bases and J dropped 4 bases, with 9 bases sitting between them. CDR1 and CDR2 (germline): SGDLS, YYNGEE. CDR3 length: 13 residues. The CDR3 nucleotides read TGTGCCAGCAGCGGGCTAGCTCCAGATACGCAGTATTTT. It yields the protein CASSGLAPDTQYF.

This chain links TRBV5-8 with TRBJ1-1; no clear D. The CDR3 is 10 amino acids. V was shortened by 2 bases and J by 6 bases, with 2 bases between the two germline ends. Germline V lookup: CDR1 SGHTS, CDR2 YDEGEE. The CDR3 here is CASSFPEAFF. The CDR3 DNA reads as TGTGCCAGCAGCTTCCCTGAAGCTTTCTTT.

The V call is TRBV14, the J call TRBJ2-4; 7 nucleotides agree with TRBD1. J was trimmed by 10 bases and V by 0 bases; bases with no gene match: 3. Germline V gene sequence: CDR1 SGHDN, CDR2 FVKESK. This CDR3 is built from 13 residues. CDR3 bases: TGTGCCAGCAGCCAAGACAGGGGGACGATTCAGTACTTC. It encodes CASSQDRGTIQYF.

The V and J genes are TRBV7-2 and TRBJ2-3; 13 bases agree with TRBD2. Germline V gene sequence: CDR1 SGHTA, CDR2 FQGNSA. The CDR3 sequence is 16 residues long. With V trimmed by 4 bases and J by 5 bases, 6 bases remained unmatched. The CDR3 loop is CASSYGTSGELDTQYF. As DNA, the CDR3 is TGTGCCAGCAGCTATGGGACTAGCGGGGAACTAGATACGCAGTATTTT.

The V call is TRBV5-1, the J call TRBJ2-2; 8 positions agree with TRBD2. The germline V gene encodes CDR1 SGHRS and CDR2 YFSETQ. J lost 0 bases, V lost 3 bases, and 1 base had no gene match. The CDR3 has 15 amino acids. The CDR3 sequence: CASSSGLANTGELFF. CDR3 DNA: TGCGCCAGCAGCTCGGGACTAGCGAACACCGGGGAGCTGTTTTTT.

The J gene is TRBJ2-1, the V gene TRBV5-8; D is perhaps TRBD2 (7 bases). Germline CDR1 is SGHTS and CDR2 is YDEGEE. This CDR3 contains 14 residues. Trimming pared 2 bases from V and 8 bases from J, leaving 14 bases between. Written as DNA, the CDR3 is TGTGCCAGCAGCTTAGAGGGGGGGCCCTATGAGCAGTTCTTC. Protein: CASSLEGGPYEQFF.

This chain links TRBV5-1 with TRBJ2-7; D perhaps matches TRBD1 (6 bases). The CDR3 totals 13 residues. Germline V gene lookup returns CDR1 SGHRS and CDR2 YFSETQ. Trimming took off 1 base at V and 5 bases at J, with 10 bases between the two ends. The CDR3 region has the DNA TGCGCCAGCAGCTTGCTACAGGGTCACGAGCAGTACTTC. Amino acids: CASSLLQGHEQYF.

The chain uses TRBV2 and TRBJ2-2, with 9 bases aligning to TRBD1. The J segment lost 5 bases and the V segment lost 3 bases, leaving 4 bases of the junction unmatched. The CDR3 is 15 amino acids. CDR1 and CDR2 (germline): SNHLY, FYNNEI. CDR3 amino acids: CASSEGQGYTGELFF. The CDR3 DNA reads as TGTGCCAGCAGTGAGGGACAGGGCTATACCGGGGAGCTGTTTTTT.

V is TRBV5-6 and J is TRBJ1-4, with D uncertain. The CDR3 runs 14 residues. Germline assignment: CDR1 SGHDT and CDR2 YYEEEE. Trimming shortened V by 0 bases and J by 7 bases, and 10 bases separated the two germline ends. This chain's CDR3 is CASSLAGIGEKLFF. Here the CDR3 DNA reads TGTGCCAGCAGCTTGGCGGGTATTGGTGAAAAACTGTTTTTT.

This clone has just one count. The rearrangement joins TRBV27 to TRBJ1-1; a weak D match, TRBD1 (5 bases). CDR1 and CDR2 (germline): MNHEY, SMNVEV (reference sequence). Trimming shortened V by 5 bases and J by 1 base, and 17 bases separated the two germline ends. This CDR3 is built from 16 residues. The CDR3 sequence is CASSTSRQSENTEAFF. The CDR3 DNA sequence: TGTGCCAGCAGTACCTCCCGACAGAGCGAGAACACTGAAGCTTTCTTT.

V gene TRBV12-5 combines with J gene TRBJ1-4; D is unclear. The V end lost 7 bases, the J end lost 8 bases, and 14 bases lay between the germline ends. Germline CDR1 LGHNT, CDR2 FRNRAP. The CDR3 has 13 amino acids. The CDR3 DNA reads as TGTGCTAGTGTGGGCCAAAGAGGGGAAAAACTGTTTTTT. It encodes CASVGQRGEKLFF. The whole variable domain, filled in from reference TRBV12-5 and TRBJ1-4, reads DARVTQTPRHKVTEMGQEVTMRCQPILGHNTVFWYRQTMMQGLELLAYFRNRAPLDDSGMPKDRFSAEMPDATLATLKIQPSEPRDSAVYFCASVGQRGEKLFFGSGTQLSVL.

This clone was counted only a few times. The chain uses TRBV25-1 and TRBJ2-1; D is perhaps TRBD1 (5 bases). The CDR3 runs 13 residues. V was cut by 4 bases and J by 7 bases, with 11 bases left in between. Germline lookup yields CDR1 MGHDK and CDR2 SYGVNS. CDR3 region: CASSGAGLNEQFF. The CDR3 nucleotides read TGTGCCAGCAGTGGTGCAGGGTTGAATGAGCAGTTCTTC.

V usage is TRBV7-2 and J usage is TRBJ1-5; possibly TRBD1 for D (6 bases). CDR1 SGHTA and CDR2 FQGNSA come from the germline V gene. The V end lost 1 base, the J end lost 6 bases, and 10 bases lay between the germline ends. The CDR3 runs to 14 residues. The CDR3, as DNA: TGTGCCAGCAGCTTAGATACAGGGACTCAGCCCCAGCATTTT. It specifies CASSLDTGTQPQHF. The entire variable domain, with the rest obtained from reference TRBV7-2 and TRBJ1-5, is as follows: GAGVSQSPSNKVTEKGKDVELRCDPISGHTALYWYRQSLGQGLEFLIYFQGNSAPDKSGLPSDRFSAERTGGSVSTLTIQRTQQEDSAVYLCASSLDTGTQPQHFGDGTRLSIL.

The genes are TRBV9 and TRBJ1-1; TRBD1 is a possible D gene (6 bases). Deletions cut 1 base from V and 4 bases from J, with 14 bases between. The length of the CDR3 is 15 residues. The V gene's germline CDR1 is SGDLS and CDR2 YYNGEE. This chain's CDR3 is CASSVNERGTTEAFF. The CDR3 DNA is TGTGCCAGCAGCGTAAATGAGAGGGGGACCACTGAAGCTTTCTTT.

This chain links TRBV27 with TRBJ1-2; no definite D call. CDR3 length: 14 residues. V gave up 0 bases and J gave up 6 bases, with 11 bases separating them. Germline assignment: CDR1 MNHEY and CDR2 SMNVEV (reference sequence). CDR3 DNA: TGTGCCAGCAGTTTATCGGTTGCCCCCGATGGCTACACCTTC. Translated: CASSLSVAPDGYTF.

The chain combines TRBV30 with TRBJ1-4; no firm D call. Germline assignment: CDR1 GTSNPN and CDR2 SVGIG (reference sequence). The CDR3 consists of 14 residues. Trimming left V 3 bases short and J 9 bases short, with 17 bases between. The CDR3, as DNA: TGTGCCTGGAGGAGGCCAGTGGAGGATCAAAAACTGTTTTTT. Amino acid sequence: CAWRRPVEDQKLFF.

This clone was picked up one time. The chain employs TRBV9 and TRBJ2-3; D remains ambiguous. Germline loops: CDR1 SGDLS, CDR2 YYNGEE. Trimming took 1 base from V and 5 from J, leaving 8 bases between them. The CDR3 has 13 residues. CDR3 protein: CASSVIPIDTQYF. Here the CDR3 DNA reads TGTGCCAGCAGCGTAATCCCCATAGATACGCAGTATTTT.

The chain couples TRBV19 to TRBJ1-2; D call uncertain. Germline assignment: CDR1 LNHDA and CDR2 SQIVND (reference sequence). The CDR3 loop spans 13 amino acids. The ends were cut back, 5 bases at V and 8 bases at J, with 15 bases in the middle. The DNA of the CDR3 is TGTGCCAGTAGTGGAACGCTGCGGGAGGGCTACACCTTC. It codes for CASSGTLREGYTF. Looking up the rest from reference TRBV19 and TRBJ1-2 gives the full variable domain: DGGITQSPKYLFRKEGQNVTLSCEQNLNHDAMYWYRQDPGQGLRLIYYSQIVNDFQKGDIAEGYSVSREKKESFPLTVTSAQKNPTAFYLCASSGTLREGYTFGSGTRLTVV.

The chain links TRBV30 to TRBJ2-1; 14 nucleotides line up with TRBD2. The V and J ends lost 5 bases and 14 bases, in that order; junction bases with no gene match: 5. The CDR3 sequence is 12 residues long. Germline values: CDR1 GTSNPN, CDR2 SVGIG (reference sequence). As DNA, the CDR3 is TGTGCCTGGGAGACTAGCGGGGGGGCAGAGTTCTTC. This codes for CAWETSGGAEFF.

The chain links TRBV5-4 to TRBJ2-7; D may be TRBD1 (5 bases). Germline V gene sequence: CDR1 SGHNT, CDR2 YYREEE (reference sequence). The V gene lost 2 bases and the J gene lost 0 bases, with 15 bases spanning the gap. This CDR3 region has 16 residues. The CDR3 protein is CASSLGSGKGSYEQYF. CDR3 bases: TGTGCCAGCAGCTTAGGCTCAGGGAAGGGCTCCTACGAGCAGTACTTC.

The chain employs TRBV6-6 and TRBJ1-2; 10 bases map to TRBD1. Germline V gives CDR1 MNHNY, CDR2 SVGAGI (reference sequence). CDR3 length equals 14 residues. V was pared by 6 bases and J by 7 bases, with 8 bases of the junction left unmatched. CDR3 DNA sequence: TGTGCCAGCAGCCCGACAGGGGGCATGGGTGGCTACACCTTC. It encodes CASSPTGGMGGYTF.

The V gene is TRBV9, the J gene TRBJ1-2; no reliable D call. The CDR3 runs 13 residues. Germline CDR1 SGDLS, CDR2 YYNGEE. V lost 5 bases, J lost 4 bases, and 12 bases lay in between. The CDR3 spells CASSLAGSYGYTF. The CDR3 nucleotides are TGTGCCAGCAGTCTAGCGGGGTCCTATGGCTACACCTTC.

This clone was counted a single time. This chain connects TRBV6-5 to TRBJ1-1; 8 nucleotides line up with TRBD1. This CDR3 spans 14 amino acids. The germline V gene has CDR1 MNHEY and CDR2 SVGAGI. V was pared by 8 bases and J by 3 bases, with 8 bases of the junction left unmatched. The CDR3 region is CASAGTGLDTEAFF. The DNA of the CDR3 is TGTGCCAGCGCCGGGACAGGTTTGGACACTGAAGCTTTCTTT.

The count of this clone is one. The rearrangement uses TRBV29-1 and TRBJ2-5; D remains unclear. This CDR3 spans 13 amino acids. Germline assignment: CDR1 SQVTM and CDR2 ANQGSEA. Trimming left V 6 bases short and J 1 base short, with 12 bases between. CDR3 bases: TGCAGCGTGTCTCTGTCGGGCCAAGAGACCCAGTACTTC. It is translated as CSVSLSGQETQYF.

This sequence joins TRBV5-4 and TRBJ2-7; TRBD2 matches at 13 bases. Germline lookup yields CDR1 SGHNT and CDR2 YYREEE (reference sequence). The CDR3 is made up of 17 amino acids. J was trimmed by 2 bases and V by 4 bases; bases with no gene match: 9. The CDR3 bases are TGTGCCAGCAGCCAAGATACCGGGACTAGCGGGGCCTACGAGCAGTACTTC. Its protein product is CASSQDTGTSGAYEQYF.

The chain links TRBV4-2 to TRBJ1-5; D gene unclear. There are 16 residues in the CDR3. The V end lost 0 bases, the J end lost 1 base, and 10 bases lay between the germline ends. From germline, CDR1 is LGHNA and CDR2 YNFKEQ. The CDR3 nucleotides read TGTGCCAGCAGCCAAGATCCGAGAAGGAGCAATCAGCCCCAGCATTTT. This gives the protein CASSQDPRRSNQPQHF.

The chain recombines TRBV5-6 with TRBJ1-1; D is uncertain. Looked up from germline, CDR1 is SGHDT and CDR2 is YYEEEE. The CDR3 length is 13 residues. V gave up 2 bases and J gave up 3 bases, with 8 bases separating them. This CDR3 is CASSFPQYTEAFF. CDR3 coding DNA: TGTGCCAGCAGCTTCCCACAGTACACTGAAGCTTTCTTT.

CDR3 sequence reads: CASRQGFIYEQYF. CDR3 in DNA: TGTGCCAGCAGACAGGGTTTCATCTACGAGCAGTACTTC. The chain is built from TRBV6-5 and TRBJ2-7, with a weak D call TRBD1 (6 bases). This CDR3 has 13 residues. The ends were cut back, 6 bases at V and 3 bases at J, with 12 bases in the middle. Germline lookup yields CDR1 MNHEY and CDR2 SVGAGI.

This chain connects TRBV27 to TRBJ1-3; D is unresolved. V was shortened by 8 bases and J by 1 base, with 9 bases between the two germline ends. The germline gives CDR1 MNHEY, CDR2 SMNVEV (reference sequence). This CDR3 comprises 13 residues. The CDR3 spells CASGGVSGNTIYF. DNA for the CDR3: TGTGCCAGCGGCGGGGTTTCTGGAAACACCATATATTTT.

V and J are TRBV21-1 and TRBJ1-3. TRBV21-1 is classified as a pseudogene. The CDR3 totals 15 residues. As DNA, the CDR3 is TGTGCCAGCAGCAACGTGACGTGGGCTGGAAACACCATATATTTT. This encodes CASSNVTWAGNTIYF.